This paragraph covers one TCR beta chain sequence. Clones were read by immunoSEQ multiplex PCR, and TCRdb kept only the in-frame ones, dropping some. The sample lists over 200,000 clones, around 85% occurring once. The sample is drawn from a study of blood T cell repertoires in COVID-19. Study summary: The study drew acute and convalescent COVID-19 samples from the United States, Italy and Spain.

Per the germline V gene, CDR1 is LGHNA and CDR2 is YNFKEQ. Unmatched junction bases numbered 7, after V lost 4 bases and J lost 4 bases. The CDR3 sequence is 15 residues long. The gene calls are TRBV4-2 and TRBJ2-3, with 8 bases that match TRBD2. This TCR was recovered from a human donor in a cohort sampled during active COVID-19. The specimen was peripheral blood. The CDR3 sequence: CASSPGSGGADTQYF. The CDR3 nucleotides are TGTGCCAGCAGCCCGGGGTCGGGAGGGGCAGATACGCAGTATTTT.